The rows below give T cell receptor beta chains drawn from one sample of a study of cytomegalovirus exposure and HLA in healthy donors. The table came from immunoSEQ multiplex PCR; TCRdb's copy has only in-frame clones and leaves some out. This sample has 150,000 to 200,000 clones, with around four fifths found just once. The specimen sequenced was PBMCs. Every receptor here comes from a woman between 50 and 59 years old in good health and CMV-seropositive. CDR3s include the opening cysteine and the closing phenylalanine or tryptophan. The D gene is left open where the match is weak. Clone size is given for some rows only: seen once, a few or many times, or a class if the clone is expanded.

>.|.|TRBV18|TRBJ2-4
TGTGCCAGCTCACCACTAGGGACACCGTCGGGGAAAAACATTCAGTACTTC
CASSPLGTPSGKNIQYF
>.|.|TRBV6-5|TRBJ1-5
TGTGCCAGCAGCTCCACGGGGGTCCCCAATCAGCCCCAGCATTTT
CASSSTGVPNQPQHF
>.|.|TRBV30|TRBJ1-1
TGTGCCTGGAGCTATCAGGGCCCACTTGAAGCTTTCTTT
CAWSYQGPLEAFF
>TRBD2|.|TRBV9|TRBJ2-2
TGTGCCAGCAGCCCAAAACTAGCGGGGGCCCGGGGCACCGGGGAGCTGTTTTTT
CASSPKLAGARGTGELFF
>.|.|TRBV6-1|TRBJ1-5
TGTGCCAGCAGCTATCAGCCCCAGCATTTT
CASSYQPQHF
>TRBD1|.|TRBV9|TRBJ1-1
TGTGCCAGCAGCGTAGGAGAGAGGGGGCGAGCTTTCTTT
CASSVGERGRAFF
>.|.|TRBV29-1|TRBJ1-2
TGCAGCGTTGCCCGGGACTTCTATGGCTACACCTTC
CSVARDFYGYTF
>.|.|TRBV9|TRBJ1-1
TGTGCCAGCAGCCCTCACGGAGGGAACACTGAAGCTTTCTTT
CASSPHGGNTEAFF
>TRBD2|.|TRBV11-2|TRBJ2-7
TGTGCCAGCACCAATAGCGGGGTCACCTACGAGCAGTACTTC
CASTNSGVTYEQYF
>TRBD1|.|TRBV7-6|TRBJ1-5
TGTGCCAGCAGCTTATATCCCTCTGTGGACAGGGACCCTCAGCCCCAGCATTTT
CASSLYPSVDRDPQPQHF
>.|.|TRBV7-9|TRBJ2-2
TGTGCCAGCAGCCCTGAGATCGGGGAGCTGTTTTTT
CASSPEIGELFF
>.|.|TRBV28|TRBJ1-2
TGTGCCAGCAGTTTTAGGGGACTCGGAAACTATGGCTACACCTTC
CASSFRGLGNYGYTF
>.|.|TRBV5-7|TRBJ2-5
TGTGCCAGCAGCGAGAGGGACATTCAAGAGACCCAGTACTTC
CASSERDIQETQYF
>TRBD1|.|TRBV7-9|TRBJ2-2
TGTGCCAGCAGCAATATCAGGACAGGGTCCGGGGAGCTGTTTTTT
CASSNIRTGSGELFF
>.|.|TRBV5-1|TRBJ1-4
TGCGCCAGCAGCATCCAGGGGACAACTAATGAAAAACTGTTTTTT
CASSIQGTTNEKLFF
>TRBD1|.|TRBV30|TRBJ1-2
TGTGCCTGGAGTCTCGGGACAGGCGCTTTCCTCTATGGCTACACCTTC
CAWSLGTGAFLYGYTF
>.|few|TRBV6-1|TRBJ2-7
TGTGCCAGCAGTGAAGCGCGTGTTTACGAGCAGTACTTC
CASSEARVYEQYF
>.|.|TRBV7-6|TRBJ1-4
TGTGCCAGCAGCTTAGCACAGGGCGAAAAACTGTTTTTT
CASSLAQGEKLFF
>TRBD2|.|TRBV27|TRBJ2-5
TGTGCCAGCAGAAATGGGGGGGGAAAGACCCAGTACTTC
CASRNGGGKTQYF
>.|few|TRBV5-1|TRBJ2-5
TGCGCCAGCAGCTTGGCTGAAGAGACCCAGTACTTC
CASSLAEETQYF
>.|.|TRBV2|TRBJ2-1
TGTGCCAGCAGTGGAGAGAGCGATGAGCAGTTCTTC
CASSGESDEQFF
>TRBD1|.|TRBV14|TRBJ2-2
TGTGCCAGCAGCCAACCCGGGACAGCCACCGGGGAGCTGTTTTTT
CASSQPGTATGELFF